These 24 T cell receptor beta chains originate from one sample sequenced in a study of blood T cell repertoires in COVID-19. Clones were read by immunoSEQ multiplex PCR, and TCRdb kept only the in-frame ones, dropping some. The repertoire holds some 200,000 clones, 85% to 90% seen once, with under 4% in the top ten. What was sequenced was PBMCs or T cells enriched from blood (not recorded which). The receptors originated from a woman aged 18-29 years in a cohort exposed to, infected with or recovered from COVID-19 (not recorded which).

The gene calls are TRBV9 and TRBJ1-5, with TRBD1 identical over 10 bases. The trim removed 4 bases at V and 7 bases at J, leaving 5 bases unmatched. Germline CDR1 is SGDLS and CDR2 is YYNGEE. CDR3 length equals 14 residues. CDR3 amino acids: CASSPGTGVQPQHF. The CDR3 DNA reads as TGTGCCAGCAGCCCCGGGACAGGGGTACAGCCCCAGCATTTT.

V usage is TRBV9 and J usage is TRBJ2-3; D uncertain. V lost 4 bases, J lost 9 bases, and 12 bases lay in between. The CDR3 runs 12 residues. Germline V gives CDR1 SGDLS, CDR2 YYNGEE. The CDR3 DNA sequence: TGTGCCAGCAGCTTGACTGCTGGCACGCAGTATTTT. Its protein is CASSLTAGTQYF.

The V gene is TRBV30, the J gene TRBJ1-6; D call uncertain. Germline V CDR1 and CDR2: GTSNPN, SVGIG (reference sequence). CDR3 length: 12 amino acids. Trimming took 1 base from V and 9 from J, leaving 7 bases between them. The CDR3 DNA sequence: TGTGCCTGGAGTGCCCTTTCTTCACCCCTCCACTTT. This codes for CAWSALSSPLHF.

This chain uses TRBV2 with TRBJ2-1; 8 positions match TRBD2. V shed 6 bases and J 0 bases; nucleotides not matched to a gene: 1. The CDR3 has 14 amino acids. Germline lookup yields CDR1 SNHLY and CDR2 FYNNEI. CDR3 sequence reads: CASRGTSSYNEQFF. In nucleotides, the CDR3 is TGTGCCAGCAGGGGGACTAGCTCCTACAATGAGCAGTTCTTC.

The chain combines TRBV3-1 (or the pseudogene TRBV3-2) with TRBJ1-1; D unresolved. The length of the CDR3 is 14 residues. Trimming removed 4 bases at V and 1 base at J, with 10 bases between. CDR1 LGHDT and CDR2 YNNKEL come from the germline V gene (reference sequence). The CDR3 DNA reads TGTGCCAGCAGCCCGCAGCGGTCGAACACTGAAGCTTTCTTT. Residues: CASSPQRSNTEAFF.

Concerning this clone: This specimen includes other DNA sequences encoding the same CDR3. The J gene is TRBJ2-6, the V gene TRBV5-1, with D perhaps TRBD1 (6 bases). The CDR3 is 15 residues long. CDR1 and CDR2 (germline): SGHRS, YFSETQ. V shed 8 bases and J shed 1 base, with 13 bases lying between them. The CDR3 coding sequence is TGCGCCAGTAGCGTTCAGGGGTCTGGGGCCAACGTCCTGACTTTC. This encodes CASSVQGSGANVLTF.

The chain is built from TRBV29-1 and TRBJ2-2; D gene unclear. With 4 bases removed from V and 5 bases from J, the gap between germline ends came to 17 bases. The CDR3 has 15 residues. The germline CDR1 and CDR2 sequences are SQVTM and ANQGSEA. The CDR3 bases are TGCAGCGTTGCCGAACAATCATATGAAACCGGGGAGCTGTTTTTT. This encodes CSVAEQSYETGELFF.

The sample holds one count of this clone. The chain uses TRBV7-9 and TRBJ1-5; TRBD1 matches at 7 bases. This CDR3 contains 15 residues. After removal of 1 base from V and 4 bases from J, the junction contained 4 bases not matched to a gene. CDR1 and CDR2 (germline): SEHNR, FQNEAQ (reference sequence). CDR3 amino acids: CASSLGRGINQPQHF. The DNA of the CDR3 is TGTGCCAGCAGCTTAGGCAGGGGGATAAATCAGCCCCAGCATTTT.

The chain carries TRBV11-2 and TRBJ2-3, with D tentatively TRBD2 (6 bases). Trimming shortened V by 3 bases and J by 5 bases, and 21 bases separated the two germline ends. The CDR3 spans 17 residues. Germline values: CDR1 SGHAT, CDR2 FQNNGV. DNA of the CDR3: TGTGCCAGCAGCTTTGGGGGGACCCCGGGACTGGGAGATACGCAGTATTTT. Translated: CASSFGGTPGLGDTQYF.

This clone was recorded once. The CDR3 here is CASSRRNRTSGRREQYF. CDR3 nucleotides: TGTGCCAGCAGCCGTCGGAACCGGACTAGCGGGAGGAGGGAGCAGTACTTC. The rearrangement joins TRBV4-2 to TRBJ2-7; 14 bases agree with TRBD2. Germline CDR1 and CDR2: LGHNA and YNFKEQ. The CDR3 covers 17 residues. V lost 4 bases, J lost 7 bases, and 12 bases stayed unmatched.

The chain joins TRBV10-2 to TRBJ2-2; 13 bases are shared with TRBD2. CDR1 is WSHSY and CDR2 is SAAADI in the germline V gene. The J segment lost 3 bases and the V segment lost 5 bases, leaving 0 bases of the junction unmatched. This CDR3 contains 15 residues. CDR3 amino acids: CASSTSGGDTGELFF. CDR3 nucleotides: TGCGCCAGCAGTACTAGCGGGGGGGACACCGGGGAGCTGTTTTTT.

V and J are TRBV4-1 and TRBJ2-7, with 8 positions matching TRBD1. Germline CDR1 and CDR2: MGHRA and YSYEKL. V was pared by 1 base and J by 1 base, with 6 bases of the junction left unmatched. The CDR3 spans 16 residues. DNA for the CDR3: TGCGCCAGCAGCCAAGGCCGCCGGACAGGGTCCTACGAGCAGTACTTC. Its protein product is CASSQGRRTGSYEQYF.

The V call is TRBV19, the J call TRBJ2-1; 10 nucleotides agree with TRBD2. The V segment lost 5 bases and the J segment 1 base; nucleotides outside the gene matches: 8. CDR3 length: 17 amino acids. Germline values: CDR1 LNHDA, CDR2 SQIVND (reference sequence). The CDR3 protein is CASSSGLAGGSYNEQFF. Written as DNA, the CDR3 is TGTGCCAGTAGTTCGGGATTAGCGGGAGGATCCTACAATGAGCAGTTCTTC. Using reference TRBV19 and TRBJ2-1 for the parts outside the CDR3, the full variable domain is DGGITQSPKYLFRKEGQNVTLSCEQNLNHDAMYWYRQDPGQGLRLIYYSQIVNDFQKGDIAEGYSVSREKKESFPLTVTSAQKNPTAFYLCASSSGLAGGSYNEQFFGPGTRLTVL.

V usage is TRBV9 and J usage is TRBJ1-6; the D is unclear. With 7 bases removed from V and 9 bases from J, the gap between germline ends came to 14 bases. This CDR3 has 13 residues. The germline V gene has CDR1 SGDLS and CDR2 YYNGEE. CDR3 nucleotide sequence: TGTGCCAGCGCTGGGGAGGGAACTTCACCCCTCCACTTT. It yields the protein CASAGEGTSPLHF.

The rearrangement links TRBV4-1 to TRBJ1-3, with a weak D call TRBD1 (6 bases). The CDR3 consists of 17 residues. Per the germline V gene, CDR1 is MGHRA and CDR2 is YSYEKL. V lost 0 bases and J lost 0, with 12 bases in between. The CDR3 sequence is CASSQDPSRGSGNTIYF. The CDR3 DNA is TGCGCCAGCAGCCAAGATCCGTCCAGGGGCTCTGGAAACACCATATATTTT.

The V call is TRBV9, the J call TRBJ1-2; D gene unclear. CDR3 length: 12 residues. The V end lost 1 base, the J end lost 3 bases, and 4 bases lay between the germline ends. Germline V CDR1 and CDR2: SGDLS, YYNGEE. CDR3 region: CASSVSDYGYTF. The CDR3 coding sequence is TGTGCCAGCAGCGTATCCGACTATGGCTACACCTTC.

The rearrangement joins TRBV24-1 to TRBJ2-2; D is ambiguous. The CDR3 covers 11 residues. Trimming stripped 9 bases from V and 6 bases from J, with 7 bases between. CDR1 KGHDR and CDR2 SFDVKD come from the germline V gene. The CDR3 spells CATREAGELFF. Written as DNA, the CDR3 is TGTGCCACCCGCGAAGCCGGGGAGCTGTTTTTT.

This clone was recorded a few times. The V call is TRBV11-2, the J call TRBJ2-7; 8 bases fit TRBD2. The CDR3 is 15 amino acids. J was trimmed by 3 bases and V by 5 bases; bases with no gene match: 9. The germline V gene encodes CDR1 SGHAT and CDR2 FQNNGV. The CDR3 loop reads CASSPPAGGGYEQYF. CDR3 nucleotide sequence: TGTGCCAGCAGCCCTCCCGCGGGAGGAGGCTACGAGCAGTACTTC.

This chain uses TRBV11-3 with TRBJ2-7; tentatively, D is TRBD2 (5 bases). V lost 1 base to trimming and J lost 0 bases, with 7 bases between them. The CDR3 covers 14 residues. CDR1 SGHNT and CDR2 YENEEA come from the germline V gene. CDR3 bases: TGTGCCAGCAGCTTAGGGCGGGCCTCCTACGAGCAGTACTTC. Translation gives CASSLGRASYEQYF.

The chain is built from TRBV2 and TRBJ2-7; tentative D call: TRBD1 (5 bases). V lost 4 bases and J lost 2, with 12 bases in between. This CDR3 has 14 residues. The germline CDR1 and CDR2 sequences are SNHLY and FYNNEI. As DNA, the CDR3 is TGTGCCAGCAGTGGGGGCCTCCATCCCTACGAGCAGTACTTC. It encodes CASSGGLHPYEQYF.

CDR3 in amino acids: CASSRAWGTANTGELFF. The CDR3 DNA sequence: TGTGCCAGCAGTAGGGCTTGGGGGACAGCGAACACCGGGGAGCTGTTTTTT. V and J are TRBV2 and TRBJ2-2, with 7 bases lining up with TRBD1. Germline V lookup: CDR1 SNHLY, CDR2 FYNNEI. With 5 bases clipped from V and 0 bases from J, the junction kept 9 bases outside the gene matches. The CDR3 loop spans 17 amino acids.

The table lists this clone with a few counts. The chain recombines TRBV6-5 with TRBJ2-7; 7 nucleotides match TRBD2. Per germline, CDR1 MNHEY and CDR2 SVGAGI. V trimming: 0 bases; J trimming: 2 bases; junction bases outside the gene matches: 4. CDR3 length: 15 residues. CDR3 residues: CASSYSGTNTYEQYF. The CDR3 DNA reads TGTGCCAGCAGTTACTCCGGGACTAACACCTACGAGCAGTACTTC.

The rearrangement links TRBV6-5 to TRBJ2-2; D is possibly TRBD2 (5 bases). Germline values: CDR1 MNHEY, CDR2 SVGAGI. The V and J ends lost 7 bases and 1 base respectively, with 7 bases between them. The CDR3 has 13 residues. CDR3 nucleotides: TGTGCCAGCAACAGCGGGAACACCGGGGAGCTGTTTTTT. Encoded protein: CASNSGNTGELFF.

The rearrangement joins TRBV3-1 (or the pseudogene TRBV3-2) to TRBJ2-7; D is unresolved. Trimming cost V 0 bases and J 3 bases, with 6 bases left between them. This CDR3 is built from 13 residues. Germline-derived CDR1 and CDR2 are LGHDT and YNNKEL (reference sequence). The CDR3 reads CASSQDPLYEQYF. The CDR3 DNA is TGTGCCAGCAGCCAAGACCCACTCTACGAGCAGTACTTC.